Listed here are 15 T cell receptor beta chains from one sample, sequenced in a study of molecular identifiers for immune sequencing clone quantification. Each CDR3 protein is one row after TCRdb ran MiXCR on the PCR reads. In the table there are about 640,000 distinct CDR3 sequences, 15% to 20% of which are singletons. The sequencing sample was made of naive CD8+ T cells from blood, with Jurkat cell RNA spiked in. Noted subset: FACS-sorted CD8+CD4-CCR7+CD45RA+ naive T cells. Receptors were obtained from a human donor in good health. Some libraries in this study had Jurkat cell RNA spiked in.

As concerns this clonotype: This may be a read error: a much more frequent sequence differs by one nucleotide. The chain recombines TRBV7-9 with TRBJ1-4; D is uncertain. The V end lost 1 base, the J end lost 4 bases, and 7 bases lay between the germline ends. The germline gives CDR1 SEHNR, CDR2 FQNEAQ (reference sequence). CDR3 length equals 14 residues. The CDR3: CASSLVVGNEKLFF. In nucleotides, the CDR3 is TGTGCCAGCAGCTTAGTAGTCGGTAATGAAAAACTGTTTTTT.

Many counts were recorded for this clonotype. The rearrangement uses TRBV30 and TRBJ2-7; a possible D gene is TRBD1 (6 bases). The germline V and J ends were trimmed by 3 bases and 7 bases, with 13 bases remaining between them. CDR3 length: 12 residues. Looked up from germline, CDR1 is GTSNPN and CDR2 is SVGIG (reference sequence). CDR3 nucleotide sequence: TGTGCCTGGAGGGCAGGGGTAGGGGAGCAGTACTTC. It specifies CAWRAGVGEQYF.

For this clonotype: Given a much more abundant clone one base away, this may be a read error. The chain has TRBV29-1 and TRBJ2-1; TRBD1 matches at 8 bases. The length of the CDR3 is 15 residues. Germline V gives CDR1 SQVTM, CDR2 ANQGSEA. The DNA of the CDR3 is TGCAGCGTTGAGAATACACAGGGGGTCAACAATGAGCAGTCCTTC. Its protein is CSVENTQGVNNEQSF.

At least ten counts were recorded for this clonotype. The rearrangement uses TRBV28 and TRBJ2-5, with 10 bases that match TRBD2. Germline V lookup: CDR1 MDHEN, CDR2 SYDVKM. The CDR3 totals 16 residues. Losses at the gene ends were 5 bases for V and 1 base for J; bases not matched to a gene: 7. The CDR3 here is CASSRGLALGQETQYF. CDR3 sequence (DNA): TGTGCCAGCAGTCGGGGACTAGCGTTGGGCCAAGAGACCCAGTACTTC.

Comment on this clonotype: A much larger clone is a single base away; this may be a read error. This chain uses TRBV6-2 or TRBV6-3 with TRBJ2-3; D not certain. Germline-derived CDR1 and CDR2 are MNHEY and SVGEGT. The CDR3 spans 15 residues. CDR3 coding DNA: TGTGCCAGCAGTTCTGATTTTATGGGCACAGATATGCAGTATTTT. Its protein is CASSSDFMGTDMQYF.

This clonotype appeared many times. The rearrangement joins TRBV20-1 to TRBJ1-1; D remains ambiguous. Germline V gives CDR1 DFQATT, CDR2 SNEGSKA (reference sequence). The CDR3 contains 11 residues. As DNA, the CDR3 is TGCGGCGTTAGGGAGGGCACTGAAGCTTTCTTT. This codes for CGVREGTEAFF.

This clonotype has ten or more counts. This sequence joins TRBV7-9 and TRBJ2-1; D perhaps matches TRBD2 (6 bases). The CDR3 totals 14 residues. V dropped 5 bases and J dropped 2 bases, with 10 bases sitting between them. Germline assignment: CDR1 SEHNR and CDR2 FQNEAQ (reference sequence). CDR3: CASSTPGAYNEQFF. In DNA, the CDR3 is TGTGCCAGCAGCACCCCGGGGGCCTACAATGAGCAGTTCTTC.

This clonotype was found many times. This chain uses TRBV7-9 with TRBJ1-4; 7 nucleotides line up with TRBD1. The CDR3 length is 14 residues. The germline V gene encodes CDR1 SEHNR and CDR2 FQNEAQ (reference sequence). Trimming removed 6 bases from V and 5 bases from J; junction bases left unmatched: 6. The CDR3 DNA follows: TGTGCCAGCAGTTCCGGGACAGCAAATGAAAAACTGTTTTTT. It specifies CASSSGTANEKLFF.

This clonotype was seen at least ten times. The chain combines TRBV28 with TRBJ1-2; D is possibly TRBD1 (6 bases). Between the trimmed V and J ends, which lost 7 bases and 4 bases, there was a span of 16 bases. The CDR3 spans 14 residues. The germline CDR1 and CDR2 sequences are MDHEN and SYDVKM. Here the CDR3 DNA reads TGTGCCAGCACCAGAACAGGGAGTAGCTATGGCTACACCTTC. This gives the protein CASTRTGSSYGYTF.

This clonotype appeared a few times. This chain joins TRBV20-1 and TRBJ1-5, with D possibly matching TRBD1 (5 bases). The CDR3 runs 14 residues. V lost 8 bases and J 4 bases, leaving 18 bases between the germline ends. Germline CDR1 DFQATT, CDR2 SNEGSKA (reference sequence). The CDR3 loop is CSLGGGDRNQPQHF. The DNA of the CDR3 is TGCAGTCTTGGGGGAGGAGACCGGAATCAGCCCCAGCATTTT.

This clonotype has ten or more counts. In DNA form, the CDR3 reads TGTGCCAGCAGTTCGGACGGATCTAATGAAAAACTGTTTTTT. Protein: CASSSDGSNEKLFF. The chain couples TRBV6-5 to TRBJ1-4; D is unclear. Trimming stripped 4 bases from V and 3 bases from J, with 9 bases between. The CDR3 is 14 residues long. Germline CDR1 MNHEY, CDR2 SVGAGI.

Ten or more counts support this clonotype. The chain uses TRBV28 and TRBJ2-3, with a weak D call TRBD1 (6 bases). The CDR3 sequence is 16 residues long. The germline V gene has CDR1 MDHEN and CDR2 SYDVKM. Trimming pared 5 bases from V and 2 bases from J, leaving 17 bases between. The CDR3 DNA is TGTGCCAGCAGTACGCTGGACAGACGAAACACAGATACGCAGTATTTT. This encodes CASSTLDRRNTDTQYF.

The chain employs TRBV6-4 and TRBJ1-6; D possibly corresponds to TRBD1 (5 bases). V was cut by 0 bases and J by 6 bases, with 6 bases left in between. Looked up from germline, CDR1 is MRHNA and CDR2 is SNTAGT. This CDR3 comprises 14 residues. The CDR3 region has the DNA TGTGCCAGCAGTGACTCGGGGCTTAATTCACCCCTCCACTTT. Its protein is CASSDSGLNSPLHF.

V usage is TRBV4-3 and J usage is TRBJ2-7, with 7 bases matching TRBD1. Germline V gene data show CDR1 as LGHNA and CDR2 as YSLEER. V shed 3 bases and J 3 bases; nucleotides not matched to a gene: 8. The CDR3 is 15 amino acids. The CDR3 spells CASSQGTGTVYEQYF. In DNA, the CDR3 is TGCGCCAGCAGCCAGGGAACCGGGACAGTCTACGAGCAGTACTTC.

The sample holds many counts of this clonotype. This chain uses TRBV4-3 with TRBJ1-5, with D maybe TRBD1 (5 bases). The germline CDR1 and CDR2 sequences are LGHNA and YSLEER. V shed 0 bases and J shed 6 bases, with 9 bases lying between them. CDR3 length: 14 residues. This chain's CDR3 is CASSQDREGQPQHF. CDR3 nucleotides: TGCGCCAGCAGCCAAGACAGGGAAGGTCAGCCCCAGCATTTT.